Shown below are 19 T cell receptor beta chains from a single sample sequenced in a study of T cells after yellow fever vaccination. MiXCR was run by TCRdb on the 5' RACE reads, yielding one entry per CDR3 protein. The data contain some 390,000 distinct CDR3 sequences, over 5% of them singletons. The specimen was PBMCs, collected 5 days after the yellow fever booster vaccination. The receptors originated from a man younger than 40 who received the YFV17D yellow fever vaccine.

This clonotype was counted between two and nine times. This rearrangement joins TRBV12-3 or TRBV12-4 to TRBJ2-2; D remains unclear. This CDR3 spans 14 amino acids. The V end lost 4 bases, the J end lost 2 bases, and 8 bases lay between the germline ends. CDR3 protein: CASSYQSNTGELFF. The CDR3 nucleotides read TGTGCCAGCAGTTACCAGTCCAACACCGGGGAGCTGTTTTTT.

This chain links TRBV5-8 with TRBJ2-1, with D tentatively TRBD2 (6 bases). The V gene lost 1 base and the J gene lost 11 bases, with 16 bases spanning the gap. Germline V gene lookup returns CDR1 SGHTS and CDR2 YDEGEE. This CDR3 has 14 amino acids. CDR3 sequence: CASSLRGRGGKQFF. The CDR3 DNA reads TGTGCCAGCAGCTTGAGGGGAAGGGGCGGGAAGCAGTTCTTC.

This clonotype occurred a few times. The chain links TRBV7-2 to TRBJ1-4; D is undetermined. This CDR3 has 16 amino acids. The V and J ends lost 0 bases and 0 bases respectively, with 8 bases between them. Germline CDR1 reads SGHTA; CDR2 reads FQGNSA. CDR3 protein: CASSLALSATNEKLFF. The CDR3 DNA is TGTGCCAGCAGCTTAGCGCTCAGTGCAACTAATGAAAAACTGTTTTTT.

A word on this clonotype: With a much larger clone just one base away, this may be a read error. The chain links TRBV3-1 to TRBJ2-3, with D perhaps assigned TRBD1 or TRBD2 (6 bases each). This CDR3 has 18 residues. CDR1 LGHDT and CDR2 YNNKEL come from the germline V gene (reference sequence). CDR3 amino acids: CATSQDSGGGTTVDTQYF. The DNA for the CDR3 is TGTGCCACCAGCCAAGATAGCGGTGGTGGGACAACCGTGGATACGCAGTATTTT.

The V gene is TRBV28, the J gene TRBJ2-2; 10 bases are a match to TRBD2. The germline V gene encodes CDR1 MDHEN and CDR2 SYDVKM. V dropped 2 bases and J dropped 4; count of bases not matched to a gene: 4. The CDR3 is made up of 16 amino acids. CDR3 region: CASSLPRTSGTGELFF. The CDR3 DNA follows: TGTGCCAGCAGTTTACCCCGGACTAGCGGCACCGGGGAGCTGTTTTTT.

This clonotype was counted ten times or more. The chain links TRBV7-2 to TRBJ2-5; possibly TRBD1 or TRBD2 for D (6 bases each). In germline, CDR1 is SGHTA, CDR2 FQGNSA. This CDR3 has 14 amino acids. With 5 bases removed from V and 4 bases from J, the gap between germline ends came to 14 bases. The CDR3 here is CASSPGGRGETQYF. The CDR3 DNA reads TGTGCCAGCAGCCCCGGGGGCCGGGGAGAGACCCAGTACTTC.

The rearrangement joins TRBV9 to TRBJ2-1; 8 bases align to TRBD2. J was trimmed by 9 bases and V by 4 bases; bases with no gene match: 15. CDR3 size: 16 residues. Germline V gene data show CDR1 as SGDLS and CDR2 as YYNGEE. The CDR3 loop is CASSLGAGGPIGEQFF. CDR3 nucleotide sequence: TGTGCCAGCAGCCTTGGGGCGGGGGGACCAATAGGTGAGCAGTTCTTC.

This clonotype was seen a few times. V gene TRBV6-5 combines with J gene TRBJ1-3; D possibly corresponds to TRBD1 (5 bases). The CDR3 runs 15 residues. The V and J ends lost 3 bases and 1 base respectively, with 10 bases between them. Germline CDR1 reads MNHEY; CDR2 reads SVGAGI. The CDR3 DNA reads as TGTGCCAGCAGTTATATTAGGGGATCTGGAAACACCATATATTTT. Amino acid sequence: CASSYIRGSGNTIYF.

This clonotype has at least ten counts. The chain joins TRBV5-6 to TRBJ2-2; tentatively, D is TRBD1 (6 bases). V was clipped by 5 bases and J by 3 bases, with 11 bases between them. The CDR3 has 14 residues. Germline V gene data show CDR1 as SGHDT and CDR2 as YYEEEE. The CDR3 DNA sequence: TGTGCCAGCAGGCGGACAGCAGACACCGGGGAGCTGTTTTTT. Translated: CASRRTADTGELFF. The variable domain in full, with the rest retrieved from reference TRBV5-6 and TRBJ2-2, is DAGVTQSPTHLIKTRGQQVTLRCSPKSGHDTVSWYQQALGQGPQFIFQYYEEEERQRGNFPDRFSGHQFPNYSSELNVNALLLGDSALYLCASRRTADTGELFFGEGSRLTVL.

In this sample, this clonotype turned up a few times. V and J are TRBV12-3 or TRBV12-4 and TRBJ2-1, with TRBD2 matching over 9 bases. The CDR3 runs to 16 residues. V was pared by 4 bases and J by 9 bases, with 13 bases of the junction left unmatched. For the CDR3, the DNA is TGTGCCAGCAGTTCCCTATTGGTAGCGGGAGATGTTGAGCAGTTCTTC. Its translation is CASSSLLVAGDVEQFF.

Ten or more counts support this clonotype. The gene calls are TRBV5-5 and TRBJ1-6; D gene ambiguous. Germline V gene sequence: CDR1 SGHKS, CDR2 YYEKEE (reference sequence). CDR3 length: 14 amino acids. The V end lost 4 bases, the J end lost 4 bases, and 9 bases lay between the germline ends. The CDR3 loop reads CASSEWSYNSPLHF. In DNA, the CDR3 is TGTGCCAGCAGCGAGTGGAGTTATAATTCACCCCTCCACTTT.

This clonotype was seen a handful of times. The rearrangement links TRBV29-1 to TRBJ2-5; TRBD1 is a possible D gene (5 bases). The CDR3 runs to 12 residues. Trimming shortened V by 4 bases and J by 7 bases, and 13 bases separated the two germline ends. In germline, CDR1 is SQVTM, CDR2 ANQGSEA. The CDR3 loop is CSVVDFRGTQYF. As DNA, the CDR3 is TGCAGCGTTGTTGATTTTAGGGGGACCCAGTACTTC.

This clonotype was seen more than once but under ten times. V is TRBV29-1 and J is TRBJ2-5; TRBD2 aligns across 11 bases. The CDR3 spans 15 residues. The J segment lost 5 bases and the V segment lost 4 bases, leaving 9 bases of the junction unmatched. In germline, CDR1 is SQVTM, CDR2 ANQGSEA. CDR3 amino acids: CSVGGQLAGVETQYF. CDR3 sequence (DNA): TGCAGCGTTGGCGGCCAACTAGCGGGAGTGGAGACCCAGTACTTC.

The V call is TRBV19, the J call TRBJ1-2; D unresolved. The CDR3 runs 13 residues. Per the germline V gene, CDR1 is LNHDA and CDR2 is SQIVND (reference sequence). The V and J ends lost 6 bases and 5 bases respectively, with 13 bases between them. CDR3: CASSPPAQYGYTF. CDR3 DNA: TGTGCCAGTAGCCCCCCCGCGCAGTATGGCTACACCTTC.

The chain joins TRBV18 to TRBJ2-1; TRBD1 agrees at 7 bases. The CDR3 runs to 15 residues. The trim removed 5 bases at V and 4 bases at J, leaving 8 bases unmatched. Germline CDR1 is KGHSH and CDR2 is LQKENI. CDR3 sequence reads: CASSNGQVAYNEQFF. The CDR3 DNA is TGTGCCAGCTCAAATGGACAGGTCGCTTACAATGAGCAGTTCTTC.

This clonotype was found a few times. The gene calls are TRBV7-2 and TRBJ1-1, with D perhaps matching TRBD1 (5 bases). Germline V gene lookup returns CDR1 SGHTA and CDR2 FQGNSA. This CDR3 contains 13 residues. V lost 2 bases and J 7 bases, leaving 11 bases between the germline ends. CDR3 in DNA: TGTGCCAGCAGCTTAATGGGGGTGGGTGAAGCTTTCTTT. It encodes CASSLMGVGEAFF. The complete variable domain, with remaining parts taken from reference TRBV7-2 and TRBJ1-1, reads GAGVSQSPSNKVTEKGKDVELRCDPISGHTALYWYRQSLGQGLEFLIYFQGNSAPDKSGLPSDRFSAERTGGSVSTLTIQRTQQEDSAVYLCASSLMGVGEAFFGQGTRLTVV.

This clonotype was detected ten times or more. V usage is TRBV4-3 and J usage is TRBJ2-2, with 12 bases aligning to TRBD2. This CDR3 spans 17 amino acids. Trimming removed 4 bases from V and 4 bases from J; junction bases left unmatched: 7. Germline V gene lookup returns CDR1 LGHNA and CDR2 YSLEER. CDR3 in amino acids: CASSPKKLAGGTGELFF. The CDR3 DNA follows: TGCGCCAGCAGCCCCAAGAAACTAGCGGGAGGCACCGGGGAGCTGTTTTTT.

This clonotype showed up many times. J is TRBJ2-3 and V is TRBV5-1; 10 positions match TRBD2. Looked up from germline, CDR1 is SGHRS and CDR2 is YFSETQ. V trimming: 0 bases; J trimming: 4 bases; junction bases outside the gene matches: 8. The CDR3 runs 17 residues. CDR3 amino acids: CASSLEASGSLADTQYF. CDR3 bases: TGCGCCAGCAGCTTGGAGGCTAGCGGGAGTCTCGCAGATACGCAGTATTTT.

This clonotype was seen at least ten times. V usage is TRBV20-1 and J usage is TRBJ2-3, with a possible D match to TRBD2 (6 bases). V was pared by 7 bases and J by 2 bases, with 16 bases between. CDR3 length: 14 residues. Per the germline V gene, CDR1 is DFQATT and CDR2 is SNEGSKA (reference sequence). The CDR3 DNA reads as TGCAGTGAGACGGGACTCTTTCTCACAGATACGCAGTATTTT. Translating gives CSETGLFLTDTQYF.